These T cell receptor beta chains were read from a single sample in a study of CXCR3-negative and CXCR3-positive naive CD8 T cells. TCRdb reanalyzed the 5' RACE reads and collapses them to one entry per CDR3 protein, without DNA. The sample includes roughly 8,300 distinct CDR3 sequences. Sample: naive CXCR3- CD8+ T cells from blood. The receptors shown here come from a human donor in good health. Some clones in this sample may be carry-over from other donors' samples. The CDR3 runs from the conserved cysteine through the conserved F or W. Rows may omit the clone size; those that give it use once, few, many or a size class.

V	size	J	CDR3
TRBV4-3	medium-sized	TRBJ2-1	CASSQDGGSGRMRQFF
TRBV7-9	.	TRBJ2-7	CASSLVLAGPSEQYF
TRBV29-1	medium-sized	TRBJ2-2	CSVAGLAENTGELFF
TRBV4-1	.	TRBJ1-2	CASSQVAGGNYGYTF
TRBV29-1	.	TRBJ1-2	CSVGDGTANYGYTF
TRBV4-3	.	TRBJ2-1	CASSQGGSLYNEQFF
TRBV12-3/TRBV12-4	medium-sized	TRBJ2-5	CASSFLEETQYF
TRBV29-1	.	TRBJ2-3	CSVPDFPDTQYF
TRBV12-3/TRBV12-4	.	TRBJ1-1	CASSLRPEEDLNTEAFF
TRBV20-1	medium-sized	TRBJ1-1	CSARIENTEAFF
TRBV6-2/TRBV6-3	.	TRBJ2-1	CASTRGAEYNEQFF
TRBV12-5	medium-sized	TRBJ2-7	CASGLVREAATEQYF